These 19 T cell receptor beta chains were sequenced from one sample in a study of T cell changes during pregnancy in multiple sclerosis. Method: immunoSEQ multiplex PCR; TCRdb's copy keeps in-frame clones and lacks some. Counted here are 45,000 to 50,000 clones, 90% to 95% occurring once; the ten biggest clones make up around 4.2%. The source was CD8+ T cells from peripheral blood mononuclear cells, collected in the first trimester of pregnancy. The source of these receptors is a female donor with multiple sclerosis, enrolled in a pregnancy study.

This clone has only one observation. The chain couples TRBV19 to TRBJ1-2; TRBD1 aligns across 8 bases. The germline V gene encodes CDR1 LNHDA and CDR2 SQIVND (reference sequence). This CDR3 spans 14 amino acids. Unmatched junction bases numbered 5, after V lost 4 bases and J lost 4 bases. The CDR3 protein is CASSTRTGPYGYTF. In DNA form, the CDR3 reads TGTGCCAGTAGTACGCGGACAGGGCCCTATGGCTACACCTTC.

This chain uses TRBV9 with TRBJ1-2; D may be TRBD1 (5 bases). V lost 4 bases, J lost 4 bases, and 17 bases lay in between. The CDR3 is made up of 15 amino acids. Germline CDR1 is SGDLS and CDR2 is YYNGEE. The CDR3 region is CASSPWGGGSYGYTF. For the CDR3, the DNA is TGTGCCAGCAGCCCCTGGGGTGGGGGGAGCTATGGCTACACCTTC.

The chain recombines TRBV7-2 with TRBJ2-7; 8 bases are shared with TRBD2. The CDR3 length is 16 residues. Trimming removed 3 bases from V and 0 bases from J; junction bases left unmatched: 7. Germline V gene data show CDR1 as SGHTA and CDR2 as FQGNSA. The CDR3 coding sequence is TGTGCCAGCAGCTTTCCCGGGGGGGCTTACTCCTACGAGCAGTACTTC. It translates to CASSFPGGAYSYEQYF.

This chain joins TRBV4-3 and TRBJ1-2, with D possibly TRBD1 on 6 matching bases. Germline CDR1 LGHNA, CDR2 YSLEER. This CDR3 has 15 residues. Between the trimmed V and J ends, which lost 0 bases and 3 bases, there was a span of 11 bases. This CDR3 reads CASSQDWGGHYGYTF. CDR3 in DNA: TGCGCCAGCAGCCAAGATTGGGGGGGGCACTATGGCTACACCTTC.

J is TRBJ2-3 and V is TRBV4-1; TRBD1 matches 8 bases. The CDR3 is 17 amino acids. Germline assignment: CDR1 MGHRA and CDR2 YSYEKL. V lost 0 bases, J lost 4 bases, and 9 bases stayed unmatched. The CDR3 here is CASSQEGYRGEADTQYF. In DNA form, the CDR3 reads TGCGCCAGCAGCCAAGAAGGGTACAGGGGGGAAGCAGATACGCAGTATTTT.

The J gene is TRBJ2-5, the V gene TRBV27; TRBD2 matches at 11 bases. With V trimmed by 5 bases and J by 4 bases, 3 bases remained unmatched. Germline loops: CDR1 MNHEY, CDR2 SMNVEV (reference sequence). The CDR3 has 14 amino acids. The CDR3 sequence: CASSPGTSGETQYF. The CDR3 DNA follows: TGTGCCAGCAGTCCAGGGACTAGCGGAGAGACCCAGTACTTC.

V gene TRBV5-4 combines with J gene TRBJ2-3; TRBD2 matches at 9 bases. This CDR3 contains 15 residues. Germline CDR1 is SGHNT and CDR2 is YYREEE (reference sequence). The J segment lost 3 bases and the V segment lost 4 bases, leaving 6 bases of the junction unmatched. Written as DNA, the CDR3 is TGTGCCAGCAGCGCGGGACTAGCAGGGACAGATACGCAGTATTTT. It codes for CASSAGLAGTDTQYF. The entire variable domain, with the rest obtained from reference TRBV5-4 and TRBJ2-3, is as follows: ETGVTQSPTHLIKTRGQQVTLRCSSQSGHNTVSWYQQALGQGPQFIFQYYREEENGRGNFPPRFSGLQFPNYSSELNVNALELDDSALYLCASSAGLAGTDTQYFGPGTRLTVL.

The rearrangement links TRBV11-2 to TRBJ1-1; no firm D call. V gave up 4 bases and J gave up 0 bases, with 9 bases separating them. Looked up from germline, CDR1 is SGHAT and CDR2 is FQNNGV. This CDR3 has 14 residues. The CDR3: CASSSQALNTEAFF. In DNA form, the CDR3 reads TGTGCCAGCAGCTCTCAAGCGTTGAACACTGAAGCTTTCTTT. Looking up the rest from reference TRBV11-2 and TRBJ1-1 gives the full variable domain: EAGVAQSPRYKIIEKRQSVAFWCNPISGHATLYWYQQILGQGPKLLIQFQNNGVVDDSQLPKDRFSAERLKGVDSTLKIQPAKLEDSAVYLCASSSQALNTEAFFGQGTRLTVV.

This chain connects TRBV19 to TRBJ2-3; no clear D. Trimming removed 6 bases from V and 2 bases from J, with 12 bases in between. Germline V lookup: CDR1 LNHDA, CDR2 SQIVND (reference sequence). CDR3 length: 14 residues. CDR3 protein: CASRDFPDTDTQYF. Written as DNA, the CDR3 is TGTGCCAGTAGAGACTTCCCCGACACAGATACGCAGTATTTT.

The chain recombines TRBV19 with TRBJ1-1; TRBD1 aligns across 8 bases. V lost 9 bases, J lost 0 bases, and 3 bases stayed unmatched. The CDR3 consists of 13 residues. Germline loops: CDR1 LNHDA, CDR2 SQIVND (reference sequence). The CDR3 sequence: CASRTGMNTEAFF. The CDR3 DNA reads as TGTGCCAGCCGGACAGGGATGAACACTGAAGCTTTCTTT.

The CDR3 coding sequence is TGTGCCATCAGTAGCGAGGACAGGTCGTGGTCTGGGAGCAATCAGCCCCAGCATTTT. Translation gives CAISSEDRSWSGSNQPQHF. The chain links TRBV10-3 to TRBJ1-5; 7 positions agree with TRBD1. J was trimmed by 1 base and V by 5 bases; bases with no gene match: 17. This CDR3 is built from 19 residues. Germline lookup yields CDR1 ENHRY and CDR2 SYGVKD.

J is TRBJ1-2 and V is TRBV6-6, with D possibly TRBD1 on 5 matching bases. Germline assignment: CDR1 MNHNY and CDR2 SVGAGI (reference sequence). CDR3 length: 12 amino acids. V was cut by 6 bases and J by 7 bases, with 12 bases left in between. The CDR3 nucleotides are TGTGCCAGCAGGGACATAATCCGTGGCTACACCTTC. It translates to CASRDIIRGYTF.

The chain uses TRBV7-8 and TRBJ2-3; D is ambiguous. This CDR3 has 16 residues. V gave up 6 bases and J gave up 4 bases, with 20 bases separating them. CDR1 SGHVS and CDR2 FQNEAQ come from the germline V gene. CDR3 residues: CASSYPGLTPPDTQYF. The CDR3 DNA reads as TGTGCCAGCAGTTACCCCGGTCTCACTCCCCCAGATACGCAGTATTTT.

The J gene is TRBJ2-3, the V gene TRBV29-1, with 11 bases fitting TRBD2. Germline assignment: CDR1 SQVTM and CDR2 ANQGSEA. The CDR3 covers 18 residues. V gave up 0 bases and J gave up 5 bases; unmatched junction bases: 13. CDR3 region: CSVEDLGLAGPGGDTQYF. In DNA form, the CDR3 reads TGCAGCGTTGAAGATCTAGGACTAGCGGGCCCCGGCGGAGATACGCAGTATTTT.

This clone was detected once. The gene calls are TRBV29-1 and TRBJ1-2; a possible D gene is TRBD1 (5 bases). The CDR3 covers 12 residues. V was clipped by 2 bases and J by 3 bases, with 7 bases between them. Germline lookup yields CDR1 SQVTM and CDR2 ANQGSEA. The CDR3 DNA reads TGCAGCGTTGAACCCAGGGACTATGGCTACACCTTC. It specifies CSVEPRDYGYTF.

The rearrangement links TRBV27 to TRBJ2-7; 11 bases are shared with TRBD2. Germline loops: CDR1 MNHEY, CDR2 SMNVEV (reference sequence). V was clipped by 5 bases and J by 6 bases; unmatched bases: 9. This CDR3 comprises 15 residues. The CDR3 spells CASSLTSGSLVEQYF. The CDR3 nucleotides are TGTGCCAGCAGTCTAACTAGCGGGAGCTTAGTCGAGCAGTACTTC.

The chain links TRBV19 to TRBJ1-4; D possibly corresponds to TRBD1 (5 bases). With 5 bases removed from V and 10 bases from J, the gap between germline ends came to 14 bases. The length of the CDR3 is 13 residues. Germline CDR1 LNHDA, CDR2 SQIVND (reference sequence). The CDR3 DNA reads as TGTGCCAGTAGTCCGACTCTCGGGGGAAAACTGTTTTTT. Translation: CASSPTLGGKLFF. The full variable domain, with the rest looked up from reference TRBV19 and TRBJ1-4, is DGGITQSPKYLFRKEGQNVTLSCEQNLNHDAMYWYRQDPGQGLRLIYYSQIVNDFQKGDIAEGYSVSREKKESFPLTVTSAQKNPTAFYLCASSPTLGGKLFFGSGTQLSVL.

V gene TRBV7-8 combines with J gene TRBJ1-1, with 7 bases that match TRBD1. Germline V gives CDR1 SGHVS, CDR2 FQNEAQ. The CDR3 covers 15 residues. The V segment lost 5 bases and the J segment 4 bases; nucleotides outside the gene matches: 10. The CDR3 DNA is TGTGCCAGCAGCCCTCCCCGGACAGGCGGCACTGAAGCTTTCTTT. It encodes CASSPPRTGGTEAFF.

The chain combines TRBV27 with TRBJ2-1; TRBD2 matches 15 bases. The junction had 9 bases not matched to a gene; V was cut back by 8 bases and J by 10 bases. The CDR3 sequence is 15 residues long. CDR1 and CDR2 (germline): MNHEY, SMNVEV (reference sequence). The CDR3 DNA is TGTGCCAGCCGACCCGGGACTAGCGGGAGGAGGGAGCAGTTCTTC. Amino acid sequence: CASRPGTSGRREQFF.